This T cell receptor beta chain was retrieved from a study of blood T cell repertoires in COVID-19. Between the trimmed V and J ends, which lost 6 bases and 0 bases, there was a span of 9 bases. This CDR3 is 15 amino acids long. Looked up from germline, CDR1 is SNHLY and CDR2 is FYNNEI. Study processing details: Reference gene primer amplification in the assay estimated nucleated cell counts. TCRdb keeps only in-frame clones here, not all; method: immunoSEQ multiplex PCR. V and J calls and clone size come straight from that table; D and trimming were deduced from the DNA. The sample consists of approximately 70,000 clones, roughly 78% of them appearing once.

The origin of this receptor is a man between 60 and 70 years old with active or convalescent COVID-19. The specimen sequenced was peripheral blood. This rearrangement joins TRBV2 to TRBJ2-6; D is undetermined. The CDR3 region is CASRNRNSGANVLTF. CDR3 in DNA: TGTGCCAGCAGGAACAGAAACTCTGGGGCCAACGTCCTGACTTTC.